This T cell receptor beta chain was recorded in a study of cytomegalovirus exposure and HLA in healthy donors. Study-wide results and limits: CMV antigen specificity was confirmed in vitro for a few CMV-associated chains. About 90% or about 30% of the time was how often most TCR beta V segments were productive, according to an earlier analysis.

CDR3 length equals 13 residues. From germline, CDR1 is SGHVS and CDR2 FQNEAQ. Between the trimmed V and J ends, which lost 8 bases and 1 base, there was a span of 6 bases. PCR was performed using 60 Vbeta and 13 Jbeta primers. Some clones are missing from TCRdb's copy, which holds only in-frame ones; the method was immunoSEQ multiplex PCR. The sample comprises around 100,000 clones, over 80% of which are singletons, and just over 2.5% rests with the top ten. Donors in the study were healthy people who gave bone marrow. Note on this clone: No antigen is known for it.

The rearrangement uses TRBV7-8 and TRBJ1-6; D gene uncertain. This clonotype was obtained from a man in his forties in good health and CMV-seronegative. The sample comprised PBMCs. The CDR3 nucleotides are TGTGCCAGCGGAGGGTCCTATAATTCACCCCTCCACTTT. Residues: CASGGSYNSPLHF.